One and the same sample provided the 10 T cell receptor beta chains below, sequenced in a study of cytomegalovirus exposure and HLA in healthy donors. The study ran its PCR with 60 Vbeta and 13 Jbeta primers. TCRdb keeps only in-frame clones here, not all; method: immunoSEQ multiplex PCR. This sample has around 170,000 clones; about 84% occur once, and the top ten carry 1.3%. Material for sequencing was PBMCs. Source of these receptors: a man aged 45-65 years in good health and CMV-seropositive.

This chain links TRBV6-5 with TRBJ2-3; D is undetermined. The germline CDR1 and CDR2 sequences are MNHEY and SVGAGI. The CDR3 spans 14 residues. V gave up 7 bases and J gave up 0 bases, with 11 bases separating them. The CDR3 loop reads CASTLRHSTDTQYF. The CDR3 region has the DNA TGTGCCAGCACCTTGAGGCACAGCACAGATACGCAGTATTTT.

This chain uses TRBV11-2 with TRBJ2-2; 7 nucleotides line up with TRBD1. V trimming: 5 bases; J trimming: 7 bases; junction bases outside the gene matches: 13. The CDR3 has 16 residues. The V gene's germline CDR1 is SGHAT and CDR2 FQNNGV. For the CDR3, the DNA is TGTGCCAGCAGCCCTGGGGTGACAGGGACGATCGGGGAGCTGTTTTTT. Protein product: CASSPGVTGTIGELFF.

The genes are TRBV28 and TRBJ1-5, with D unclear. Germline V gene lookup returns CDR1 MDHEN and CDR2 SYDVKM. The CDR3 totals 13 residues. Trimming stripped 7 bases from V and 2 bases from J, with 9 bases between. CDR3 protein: CASKTTGNQPQHF. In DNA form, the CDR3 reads TGTGCCAGCAAAACCACGGGCAATCAGCCCCAGCATTTT.

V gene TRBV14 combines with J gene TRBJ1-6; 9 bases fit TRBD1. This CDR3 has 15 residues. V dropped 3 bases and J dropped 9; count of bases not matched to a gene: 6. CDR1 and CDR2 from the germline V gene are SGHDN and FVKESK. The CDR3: CASSQPGQGFSPLHF. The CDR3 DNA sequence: TGTGCCAGCAGCCAGCCCGGACAGGGGTTTTCACCCCTCCACTTT.

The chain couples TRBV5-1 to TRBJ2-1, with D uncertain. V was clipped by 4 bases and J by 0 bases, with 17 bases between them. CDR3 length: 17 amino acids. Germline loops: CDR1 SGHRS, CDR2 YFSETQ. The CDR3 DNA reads TGCGCCAGCAGCCTCGTGCCTTCCTCGGGCTCCTACAATGAGCAGTTCTTC. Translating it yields CASSLVPSSGSYNEQFF. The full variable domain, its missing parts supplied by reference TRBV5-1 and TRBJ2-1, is KAGVTQTPRYLIKTRGQQVTLSCSPISGHRSVSWYQQTPGQGLQFLFEYFSETQRNKGNFPGRFSGRQFSNSRSEMNVSTLELGDSALYLCASSLVPSSGSYNEQFFGPGTRLTVL.

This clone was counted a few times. The CDR3 bases are TGTGCCAGCAGCTTCCAAGGGGGCGGGGAGCTGTTTTTT. It encodes CASSFQGGGELFF. The gene calls are TRBV7-3 and TRBJ2-2, with D tentatively TRBD1 (6 bases). The V end was cut by 3 bases, the J end by 7 bases, with 9 bases between. Germline V gene sequence: CDR1 SGHTA, CDR2 FQGTGA. The CDR3 covers 13 residues.

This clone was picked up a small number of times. The CDR3 DNA is TGTGCCAGCTCACCACAGGGGGCTGGTAATGAAAAACTGTTTTTT. Protein product: CASSPQGAGNEKLFF. The chain couples TRBV18 to TRBJ1-4, with 7 bases matching TRBD1. Germline values: CDR1 KGHSH, CDR2 LQKENI. This CDR3 spans 15 amino acids. V was clipped by 1 base and J by 4 bases; unmatched bases: 3.

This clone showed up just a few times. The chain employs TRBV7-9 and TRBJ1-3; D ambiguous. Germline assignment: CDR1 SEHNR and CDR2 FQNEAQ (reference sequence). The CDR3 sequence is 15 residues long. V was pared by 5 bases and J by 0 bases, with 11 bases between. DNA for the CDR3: TGTGCCAGCAGCACCGGAGGATTCTCTGGAAACACCATATATTTT. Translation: CASSTGGFSGNTIYF.

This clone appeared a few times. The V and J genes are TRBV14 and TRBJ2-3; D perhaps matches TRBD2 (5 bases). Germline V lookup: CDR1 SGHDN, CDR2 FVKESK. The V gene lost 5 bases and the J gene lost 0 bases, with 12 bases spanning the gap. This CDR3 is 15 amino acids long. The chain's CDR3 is CASSTRAVSTDTQYF. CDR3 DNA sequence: TGTGCCAGCAGCACCCGAGCGGTTAGCACAGATACGCAGTATTTT. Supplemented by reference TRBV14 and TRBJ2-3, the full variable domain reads EAGVTQFPSHSVIEKGQTVTLRCDPISGHDNLYWYRRVMGKEIKFLLHFVKESKQDESGMPNNRFLAERTGGTYSTLKVQPAELEDSGVYFCASSTRAVSTDTQYFGPGTRLTVL.

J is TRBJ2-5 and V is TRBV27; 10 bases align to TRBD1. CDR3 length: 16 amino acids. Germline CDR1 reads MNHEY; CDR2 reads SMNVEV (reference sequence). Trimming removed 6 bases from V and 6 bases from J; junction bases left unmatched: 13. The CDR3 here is CASRPPGQGRAKTQYF. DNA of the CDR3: TGTGCCAGCAGACCACCGGGACAGGGGAGGGCGAAGACCCAGTACTTC.